Listed below are T cell receptor beta chains from one sample, sequenced in a study of blood T cell repertoires in COVID-19. The protocol was immunoSEQ multiplex PCR, while the TCRdb copy is restricted to in-frame clones and leaves out a portion. The sample has roughly 520,000 clones; 85% to 90% are singletons. The sequencing input was PBMCs or T cells enriched from blood (not recorded which). These receptors were taken from a woman aged 40 to 50 who had recovered from COVID-19. Each CDR3 is given with its conserved first and last residue. The D gene is left open where the match is weak. A row's size may be missing; if present it is once, few, many or a size class.

V gene	D gene	clone size	J gene	CDR3 protein	CDR3 DNA
TRBV10-1	TRBD1	-	TRBJ2-2	CASGTQGDTGELFF	TGCGCCAGCGGGACACAGGGGGACACCGGGGAGCTGTTTTTT
TRBV5-1	-	-	TRBJ1-2	CASSSAPADSALGYTF	TGCGCCAGCAGCTCCGCCCCGGCGGACAGCGCCCTTGGCTACACCTTC
TRBV7-2	-	-	TRBJ2-3	CASGPAGRADTQYF	TGTGCCAGCGGCCCGGCGGGAAGGGCAGATACGCAGTATTTT
TRBV14	-	-	TRBJ2-3	CASRLQGTDTQYF	TGTGCCAGCAGACTACAGGGCACAGATACGCAGTATTTT
TRBV19	TRBD1	-	TRBJ1-2	CASSPMGGQDPPLYGYTF	TGTGCCAGTAGTCCAATGGGGGGACAGGACCCACCTCTTTATGGCTACACCTTC
TRBV4-2	-	-	TRBJ2-3	CASSQESPTDTQYF	TGTGCCAGCAGCCAAGAAAGCCCGACAGATACGCAGTATTTT
TRBV7-2	TRBD1	-	TRBJ1-3	CASTRDRGNTIYF	TGTGCCAGCACTAGGGACAGGGGAAACACCATATATTTT
TRBV6-2/TRBV6-3	TRBD2	-	TRBJ2-1	CASSRLAGGNNEQFF	TGTGCCAGCAGTAGGTTAGCGGGGGGAAACAATGAGCAGTTCTTC
TRBV7-9	-	-	TRBJ2-7	CASSPGVKSSYEQYF	TGTGCCAGCAGCCCAGGTGTCAAATCCTCCTACGAGCAGTACTTC
TRBV12-5	-	-	TRBJ1-5	CASGPLPGKDQPQHF	TGTGCTAGTGGTCCCCTCCCCGGGAAGGATCAGCCCCAGCATTTT
TRBV5-6	TRBD2	-	TRBJ2-1	CASIRGLAADNEQFF	TGTGCCAGCATAAGGGGACTAGCGGCCGACAATGAGCAGTTCTTC
TRBV28	-	-	TRBJ2-1	CASSLPLDTYSYNEQFF	TGTGCCAGCAGTTTACCTCTGGACACCTACTCCTACAATGAGCAGTTCTTC
TRBV5-5	TRBD1	-	TRBJ2-5	CASSWTGGMETQYF	TGTGCCAGCAGCTGGACAGGGGGCATGGAGACCCAGTACTTC
TRBV30	-	-	TRBJ2-5	CAWNYGGVQETQYF	TGTGCCTGGAATTACGGGGGAGTCCAAGAGACCCAGTACTTC
TRBV5-5	TRBD1	-	TRBJ1-2	CASSWRTGIPYGYTF	TGTGCCAGCAGCTGGAGGACAGGGATACCCTATGGCTACACCTTC
TRBV5-1	-	-	TRBJ2-7	CASSLVYGSYEQYF	TGCGCCAGCAGCTTGGTATACGGTTCCTACGAGCAGTACTTC
TRBV6-2/TRBV6-3	-	-	TRBJ2-7	CASSNLRLTYEQYF	TGTGCCAGCAGTAACCTCCGATTAACTTACGAGCAGTACTTC
TRBV5-4	TRBD2	-	TRBJ2-7	CASSFSGSEQYF	TGTGCCAGCAGCTTTAGCGGGAGTGAGCAGTACTTC
TRBV21-1	-	-	TRBJ1-2	CASSSTTRQEGSNYGYTF	TGTGCCAGCAGCTCAACGACCCGCCAGGAGGGGAGTAACTATGGCTACACCTTC
TRBV29-1	-	once	TRBJ1-1	CSVAGDGVGRNTEAFF	TGCAGCGTTGCAGGGGATGGGGTAGGAAGGAACACTGAAGCTTTCTTT
TRBV9	TRBD1	-	TRBJ2-2	CASSVTGVEVTGELFF	TGTGCCAGCAGCGTTACAGGGGTAGAGGTCACCGGGGAGCTGTTTTTT
TRBV7-2	-	-	TRBJ1-6	CASSSPGSPPLHF	TGTGCCAGCAGCTCCCCAGGGTCTCCACCCCTCCACTTT
TRBV7-2	TRBD1	-	TRBJ2-7	CASSLGPNRGEQYF	TGTGCCAGCAGCTTAGGCCCAAACAGGGGCGAGCAGTACTTC
TRBV10-1	-	once	TRBJ2-1	CASSEGSGSSYNEQFF	TGCGCCAGCAGTGAGGGGTCGGGGAGCTCCTACAATGAGCAGTTCTTC
TRBV27	-	-	TRBJ2-7	CASSSRGAEQYF	TGTGCCAGCAGTTCCAGGGGGGCCGAGCAGTACTTC
TRBV5-4	-	-	TRBJ2-7	CASSGPGWAYEQYF	TGTGCCAGCAGCGGTCCAGGGTGGGCCTACGAGCAGTACTTC
TRBV27	-	-	TRBJ1-3	CASSSRTSVGTIYF	TGTGCCAGCAGTTCTCGGACAAGCGTTGGCACCATATATTTT
TRBV3-1/TRBV3-2	-	-	TRBJ2-5	CASSQLLAIKTQYF	TGTGCCAGCAGCCAACTATTAGCGATAAAGACCCAGTACTTC
TRBV27	-	few	TRBJ1-1	CASSQAVNTEAFF	TGTGCCAGCAGCCAGGCCGTGAACACTGAAGCTTTCTTT
TRBV5-4	TRBD2	-	TRBJ2-3	CASTRGEASGDTQYF	TGTGCCAGCACCCGGGGGGAGGCTAGCGGGGATACGCAGTATTTT
TRBV2	-	-	TRBJ1-4	CATAGSEWNEKLFF	TGTGCCACCGCGGGGAGTGAGTGGAATGAAAAACTGTTTTTT
TRBV24-1	TRBD1	once	TRBJ2-7	CATSATGQGRAYEQYF	TGTGCCACCAGTGCGACGGGACAGGGACGAGCCTACGAGCAGTACTTC